This passage covers 16 T cell receptor beta chains from one sample sequenced in a study of CXCR3-negative and CXCR3-positive naive CD8 T cells. In preparing the TRB cDNA libraries, 5' RACE with UMI labels was used. TCRdb re-called the 5' RACE reads, yielding one record per CDR3 amino acid sequence without DNA. Its table records 45,000 to 70,000 distinct CDR3 sequences. The specimen was memory CD8+ T cells from blood. The origin of the receptors is a human donor in good health. Some clones in this sample may be carry-over from other donors' samples.

The genes are TRBV30 and TRBJ2-7; TCRdb's D call of TRBD2 is untestable without DNA. The CDR3 runs 12 residues. CDR1 is GTSNPN and CDR2 is SVGIG in the germline V gene (reference sequence). This chain's CDR3 is CAWSVSGYEQYF.

The gene calls are TRBV25-1 and TRBJ2-5; lacking DNA, the TRBD1 call made by TCRdb goes unchecked. The CDR3 spans 14 residues. Germline V CDR1 and CDR2: MGHDK, SYGVNS. CDR3 region: CASSESGNAQTQYF.

The chain is built from TRBV20-1 and TRBJ2-1; the TRBD1 assignment by TCRdb is unverifiable without DNA. Germline-derived CDR1 and CDR2 are DFQATT and SNEGSKA (reference sequence). The CDR3 sequence is 14 residues long. CDR3 protein: CSARWDRDYNEQFF.

The chain combines TRBV7-9 with TRBJ2-5; TCRdb's D gene call, TRBD2, goes unchecked for lack of DNA. The length of the CDR3 is 14 residues. Per germline, CDR1 SEHNR and CDR2 FQNEAQ (reference sequence). This CDR3 is CASSPEGWQETRYF.

The rearrangement links TRBV28 to TRBJ2-7; TCRdb proposes TRBD2, but this gene call is untestable without DNA. Germline CDR1 and CDR2: MDHEN and SYDVKM. This CDR3 is 18 amino acids long. This chain's CDR3 is CASSWSRSGTSGGYEQYF.

The V gene is TRBV11-2, the J gene TRBJ2-3; TCRdb returns TRBD2, unconfirmable since there is no DNA. Germline V CDR1 and CDR2: SGHAT, FQNNGV. The CDR3 contains 16 residues. CDR3 residues: CASSPSGGGARDTQYF.

The chain is built from TRBV29-1 and TRBJ1-2; absent DNA, TCRdb's TRBD1 call cannot be checked. Germline V gives CDR1 SQVTM, CDR2 ANQGSEA. The CDR3 length is 14 residues. The CDR3 protein is CSASGGSEWRGYTF.

V and J are TRBV5-5 and TRBJ1-1. Germline assignment: CDR1 SGHKS and CDR2 YYEKEE (reference sequence). CDR3 length: 14 residues. CDR3 loop: CASSPTPLNTEAFF.

The chain recombines TRBV4-3 with TRBJ2-7; TCRdb proposes TRBD1, but this gene call is untestable without DNA. Germline V gives CDR1 LGHNA, CDR2 YSLEER. CDR3 size: 13 residues. The CDR3 loop reads CASSQDDYREQYF.

This chain joins TRBV25-1 and TRBJ1-2; lacking DNA, the TRBD1 call made by TCRdb goes unchecked. Germline CDR1 MGHDK, CDR2 SYGVNS. The CDR3 runs 14 residues. CDR3 sequence reads: CASTPQTGVDGYTF.

The chain joins TRBV7-9 to TRBJ2-1; TCRdb selects TRBD2, and the lack of DNA leaves this call unchecked. The CDR3 consists of 15 residues. Germline V gene data show CDR1 as SEHNR and CDR2 as FQNEAQ (reference sequence). CDR3 amino acids: CASSGIAGYYNEQFF.

This rearrangement joins TRBV19 to TRBJ2-7. Germline CDR1 and CDR2: LNHDA and SQIVND (reference sequence). The CDR3 spans 12 residues. CDR3 amino acids: CASSSDLVEQYF.

The CDR3 sequence: CASRPAVTGGDEKLFF. This rearrangement joins TRBV14 to TRBJ1-4; TCRdb's D call of TRBD1 is untestable without DNA. Germline V gene sequence: CDR1 SGHDN, CDR2 FVKESK. The CDR3 has 16 residues.

This chain links TRBV20-1 with TRBJ1-1. Germline values: CDR1 DFQATT, CDR2 SNEGSKA (reference sequence). The CDR3 contains 13 residues. The CDR3 loop is CSARGYLNTEAFF.

CDR3 loop: CSAPDGYGYTF. The chain has TRBV20-1 and TRBJ1-2. The CDR3 has 11 amino acids. The germline V gene has CDR1 DFQATT and CDR2 SNEGSKA (reference sequence).

J is TRBJ1-5 and V is TRBV7-6; the D call from TCRdb, TRBD1, cannot be confirmed without DNA. The germline CDR1 and CDR2 sequences are SGHVS and FNYEAQ. This CDR3 spans 17 amino acids. This chain's CDR3 is CASSLYVGRERNQPQHF.